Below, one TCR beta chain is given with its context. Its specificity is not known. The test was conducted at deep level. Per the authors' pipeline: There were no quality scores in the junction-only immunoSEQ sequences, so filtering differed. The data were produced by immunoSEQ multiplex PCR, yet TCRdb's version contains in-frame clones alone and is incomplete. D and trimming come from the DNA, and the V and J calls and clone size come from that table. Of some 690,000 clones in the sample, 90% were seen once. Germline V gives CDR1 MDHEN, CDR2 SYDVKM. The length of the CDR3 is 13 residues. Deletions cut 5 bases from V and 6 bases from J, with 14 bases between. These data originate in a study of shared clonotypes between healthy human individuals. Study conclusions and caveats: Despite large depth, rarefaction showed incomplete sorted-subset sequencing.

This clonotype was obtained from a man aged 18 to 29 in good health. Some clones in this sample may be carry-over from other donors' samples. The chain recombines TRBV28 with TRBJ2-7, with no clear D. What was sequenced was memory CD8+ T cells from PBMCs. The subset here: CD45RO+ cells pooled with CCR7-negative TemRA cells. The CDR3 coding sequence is TGTGCCAGCAGTCATCGGGTCTCGGGCGAGCAGTACTTC. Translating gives CASSHRVSGEQYF.